The 3 T cell receptor beta chains in this list originate from one sample, sequenced in a study of blood T cell repertoires in COVID-19. Data came from immunoSEQ multiplex PCR; TCRdb stores just in-frame clones and leaves some out. This sample has about 93,000 clones, with 89% found just once. Material for sequencing was peripheral blood. The origin of the receptors is a man aged 45-65 years with acute or convalescent COVID-19.

The chain carries TRBV29-1 and TRBJ1-4; 10 bases are a match to TRBD1. The germline V gene encodes CDR1 SQVTM and CDR2 ANQGSEA. The CDR3 runs to 17 residues. V gave up 7 bases and J gave up 2 bases; unmatched junction bases: 13. Here the CDR3 reads CSATGTGDLRTNEKLFF. Here the CDR3 DNA reads TGCAGCGCCACCGGGACAGGGGATTTAAGGACTAATGAAAAACTGTTTTTT.

CDR3 DNA: TGTGCCAGCAGCTTAGGACAGGGGCGGATTGAGACCCAGTACTTC. This gives the protein CASSLGQGRIETQYF. The chain carries TRBV7-3 and TRBJ2-5, with TRBD1 matching 9 bases. Germline V gene data show CDR1 as SGHTA and CDR2 as FQGTGA. J gave up 5 bases and V 2 bases, and 6 bases lay outside the gene matches. This CDR3 is built from 15 residues. Variable domain in full (rest from reference TRBV7-3 and TRBJ2-5): GAGVSQTPSNKVTEKGKYVELRCDPISGHTALYWYRQSLGQGPEFLIYFQGTGAADDSGLPNDRFFAVRPEGSVSTLKIQRTERGDSAVYLCASSLGQGRIETQYFGPGTRLLVL.

This rearrangement joins TRBV7-2 to TRBJ1-1; D uncertain. Germline V lookup: CDR1 SGHTA, CDR2 FQGNSA. The V end was cut by 3 bases, the J end by 2 bases, with 10 bases between. The CDR3 loop spans 14 amino acids. As DNA, the CDR3 is TGTGCCAGCAGCTTTTATAGTGATAACACTGAAGCTTTCTTT. This encodes CASSFYSDNTEAFF.